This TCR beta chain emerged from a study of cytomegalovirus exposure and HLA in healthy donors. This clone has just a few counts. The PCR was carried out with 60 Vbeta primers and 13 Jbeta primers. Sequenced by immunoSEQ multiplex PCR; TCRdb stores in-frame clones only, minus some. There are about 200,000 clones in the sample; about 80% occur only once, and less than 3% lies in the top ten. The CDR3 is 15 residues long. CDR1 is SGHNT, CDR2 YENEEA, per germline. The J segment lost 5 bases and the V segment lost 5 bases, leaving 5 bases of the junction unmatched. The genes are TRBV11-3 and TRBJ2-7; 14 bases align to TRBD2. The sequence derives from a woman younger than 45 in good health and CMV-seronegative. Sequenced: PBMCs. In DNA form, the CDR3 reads TGTGCCAGCAGCCCGGGACTAGCGGGAGCTCACGAGCAGTACTTC. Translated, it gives CASSPGLAGAHEQYF. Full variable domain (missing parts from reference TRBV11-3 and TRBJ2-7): EAGVVQSPRYKIIEKKQPVAFWCNPISGHNTLYWYLQNLGQGPELLIRYENEEAVDDSQLPKDRFSAERLKGVDSTLKIQPAELGDSAVYLCASSPGLAGAHEQYFGPGTRLTVT.